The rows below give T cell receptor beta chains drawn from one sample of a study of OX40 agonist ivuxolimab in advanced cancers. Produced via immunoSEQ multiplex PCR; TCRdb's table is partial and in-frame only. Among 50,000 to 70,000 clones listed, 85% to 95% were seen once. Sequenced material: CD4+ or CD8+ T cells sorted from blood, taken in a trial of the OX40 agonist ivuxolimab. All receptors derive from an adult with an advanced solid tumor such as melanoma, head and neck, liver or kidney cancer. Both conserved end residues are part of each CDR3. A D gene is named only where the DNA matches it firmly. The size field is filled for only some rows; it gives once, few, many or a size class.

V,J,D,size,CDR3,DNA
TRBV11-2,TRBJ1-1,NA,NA,CASSPLSAVNTEAFF,TGTGCCAGCAGTCCCCTCTCTGCGGTAAACACTGAAGCTTTCTTT
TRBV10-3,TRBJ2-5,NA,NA,CAISGSDETQYF,TGTGCCATCAGTGGCTCTGACGAGACCCAGTACTTC
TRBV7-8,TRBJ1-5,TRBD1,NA,CASSLTGVHQPQHF,TGTGCCAGCAGCTTGACAGGGGTTCATCAGCCCCAGCATTTT
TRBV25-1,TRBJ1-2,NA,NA,CASRGARIYGYTF,TGTGCCAGCAGAGGGGCACGTATCTATGGCTACACCTTC
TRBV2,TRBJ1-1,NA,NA,CASNRGQGTEAFF,TGTGCCAGCAACCGGGGTCAGGGCACTGAAGCTTTCTTT
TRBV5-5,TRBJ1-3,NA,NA,CATQSYSSGNTIYF,TGTGCCACACAAAGCTATTCCTCTGGAAACACCATATATTTT
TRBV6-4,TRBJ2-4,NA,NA,CASSEFSEGLAKNIQYF,TGTGCCAGCAGTGAGTTCTCCGAGGGGTTGGCCAAAAACATTCAGTACTTC
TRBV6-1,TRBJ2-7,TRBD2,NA,CASSEGGSSDGRENF,TGTGCCAGCAGTGAAGGCGGGTCGTCCGACGGGAGGGAAAACTTC
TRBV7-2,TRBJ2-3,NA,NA,CASSLGGAGTDTQYF,TGTGCCAGCAGCTTAGGGGGAGCGGGCACAGATACGCAGTATTTT
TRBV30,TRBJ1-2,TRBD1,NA,CAWRRGPHYGYTF,TGTGCCTGGAGAAGGGGGCCCCACTATGGCTACACCTTC
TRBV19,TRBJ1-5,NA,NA,CASSATDNQPQHF,TGTGCCAGTAGTGCGACAGATAATCAGCCCCAGCATTTT
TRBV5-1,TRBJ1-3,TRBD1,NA,CASSLKIQGAAGNTIYF,TGCGCCAGCAGCTTGAAGATACAGGGGGCCGCTGGAAACACCATATATTTT
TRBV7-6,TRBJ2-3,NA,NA,CASSWGAERTDTQYF,TGTGCCAGCAGCTGGGGGGCGGAACGCACAGATACGCAGTATTTT
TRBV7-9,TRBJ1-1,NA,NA,CASSSSGTEAFF,TGTGCCAGCAGCTCTTCCGGGACAGAAGCTTTCTTT
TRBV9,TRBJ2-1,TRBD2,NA,CASSVGGTGGQFF,TGTGCCAGCAGCGTCGGAGGGACGGGGGGGCAGTTCTTC
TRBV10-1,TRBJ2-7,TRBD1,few,CASSEGGPYEQYF,TGCGCCAGCAGTGAAGGGGGCCCCTACGAGCAGTACTTC
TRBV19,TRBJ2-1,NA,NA,CASSIDHRGAIYNEQFF,TGTGCCAGTAGTATAGATCACCGGGGGGCTATCTACAATGAGCAGTTCTTC
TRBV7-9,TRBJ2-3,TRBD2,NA,CASSLAGGDTQYF,TGTGCCAGCAGCTTAGCGGGAGGGGATACGCAGTATTTT
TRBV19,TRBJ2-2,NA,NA,CASSIQVSQELFF,TGTGCCAGTAGTATTCAGGTCAGCCAGGAGCTGTTTTTT
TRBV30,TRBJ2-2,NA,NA,CAWGANTGELFF,TGTGCCTGGGGAGCGAACACCGGGGAGCTGTTTTTT
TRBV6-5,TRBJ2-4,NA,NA,CASSLPYDRNIQYF,TGTGCCAGCAGTCTCCCCTATGACAGAAACATTCAGTACTTC
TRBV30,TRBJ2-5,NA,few,CAWSVQTQETQYF,TGTGCCTGGAGTGTACAGACTCAAGAGACCCAGTACTTC
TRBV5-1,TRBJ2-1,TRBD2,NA,CASSNGLAGGIVMSIFF,TGCGCCAGCAGCAATGGACTAGCGGGAGGGATCGTAATGAGCATTTTCTTC